This record concerns one T cell receptor beta chain sequence. It lacks a known antigen. The input lacks base qualities; no much larger clone sits a single base away. These data are taken from a study of beta chain features in type 1 diabetes (dated by TCRdb to 2017 to 2018). Broadly, across the study: Mean age, gender distribution, total cell number and subset yield were not different between patients and healthy donors. A total of about 100 million sorted cells were examined across all samples, and RNA yield correlated strongly with the number of cells per subset. The study compared TCRB repertoires of sorted circulating CD4+ T cell subsets between recently diagnosed type 1 diabetes patients and matched healthy donors. Whereas all 28 donors provided naive and central memory subsets, regulatory and stem cell-like memory subsets were isolated from just 8 patients and about eight healthy donors. The research as a whole found: HLA sub-analyses involved small numbers of individuals, so any influence of HLA type on TCRB rearrangement remained unresolved. PCR may preferentially amplify shorter templates, but because patient and control samples were amplified and corrected together, any resulting skew would affect both groups equally. Sequencing cDNA rather than genomic DNA could over-represent highly expressing activated cells, although activation and CD3 levels did not differ between groups. In all four CD4+ subsets, TCRB CDR3 length was moderately but significantly shorter in type 1 diabetes patients. The naive, central memory and regulatory TCRB repertoires appeared to resemble one another more closely among patients than among healthy donors. Patients with type 1 diabetes made fewer insertions and deleted more nucleotides at VDJ recombination sites, implying thymic rearrangement abnormalities.

The entire isolated RNA was reverse transcribed using the High Capacity cDNA Reverse Transcription Kit, and thus expressed TCRB transcripts were sequenced. Deep immunoSEQ sequencing was performed on naive, central memory and regulatory T cell samples, with an average of roughly 3.3 million total reads per sample. Sorted cells were lysed in RLT buffer, and RNA was extracted using DNase-treated RNeasy Micro or Mini kits according to cell number. Each cell subset was processed on its own to prevent cross-contamination, while patient and healthy donor samples were processed together. The immunoSEQ multiplex PCR was used to amplify TCRB sequences from cDNA, yielding 87-bp fragments that span the CDR3 region. Sequencing of the amplicons was performed on the Illumina HiSeq platform. The source study handled its data this way. Synthetic template baselines were used to correct PCR bias computationally, reads within Hamming distance 2 were collapsed, and singletons that could not be merged were discarded. By aligning reads against IMGT, V, D and J genes, CDR3 length, and insertions or deletions at six rearrangement sites were assigned. Within each subset, clonotype counts were normalized to sorted cell number, after which true diversity and Gini coefficients were computed with the tcR R package. The overlap coefficient, calculated on TCRB nucleotide sequences, was used to quantify repertoire sharing. As a proxy for the pre-selection repertoire, out-of-frame TCRB sequences from naive cells were analyzed. This is the immuneACCESS table as TCRdb keeps it, with only in-frame sequences that have V and J called. A part of the clones is gone; compared with another copy, unresolved V genes explain less than half, and the rest is unexplained. V and J calls plus clone size are reproduced from that table; the DNA served to infer D and trimming. The sample has around 250,000 clones on record, more than 11% of them singletons. The ten largest account for roughly 0.019% of the sample.

A single peripheral blood draw of around 120 mL on average was collected from each donor into heparinised tubes. Using a panel that included CD45RO, CCR7, CD25, CD127, CD95 and CD27, naive, central memory, regulatory and stem cell-like memory CD4+ T cells were sorted on a BD FACSAria II. Every sorted population had a purity above 98%. PBMCs were isolated right away by Lymphoprep density gradient centrifugation and were stained directly, without culture. Samples were stained and sorted in pairs, with one healthy donor and one patient per experiment, so that batch effects were minimized. The sequence came from a man under 40 with type 1 diabetes. The specimen sequenced was naive CD4+ T cells from blood. The cell subset or site tag for this specimen amounts to: true naive CD4+ T cells.

The CDR3 protein sequence reads: CASSLAEDRVNSPLHF. The bases are TGTGCCAGCAGCTTAGCGGAGGACAGGGTAAATTCACCCCTCCACTTT. The chain is made from TRBV7-2 and TRBJ1-6; 8 of the junction bases match TRBD1. Counted from cysteine to phenylalanine, this CDR3 has 16 amino acids. CDR3 DNA is the only sequence kept; it has 48 bases, read in frame from the first base. Ends trimmed: V by 0 bases, J by 7 bases; bases unmatched to a gene: 5. CDR1 and CDR2 (SGHTA, FQGNSA) derive from the germline V gene. Outside the CDR3, residues come from the reference TRBV7-2 and TRBJ1-6 proteins, so the full variable domain is: GAGVSQSPSNKVTEKGKDVELRCDPISGHTALYWYRQSLGQGLEFLIYFQGNSAPDKSGLPSDRFSAERTGGSVSTLTIQRTQQEDSAVYLCASSLAEDRVNSPLHFGNGTRLTVT.